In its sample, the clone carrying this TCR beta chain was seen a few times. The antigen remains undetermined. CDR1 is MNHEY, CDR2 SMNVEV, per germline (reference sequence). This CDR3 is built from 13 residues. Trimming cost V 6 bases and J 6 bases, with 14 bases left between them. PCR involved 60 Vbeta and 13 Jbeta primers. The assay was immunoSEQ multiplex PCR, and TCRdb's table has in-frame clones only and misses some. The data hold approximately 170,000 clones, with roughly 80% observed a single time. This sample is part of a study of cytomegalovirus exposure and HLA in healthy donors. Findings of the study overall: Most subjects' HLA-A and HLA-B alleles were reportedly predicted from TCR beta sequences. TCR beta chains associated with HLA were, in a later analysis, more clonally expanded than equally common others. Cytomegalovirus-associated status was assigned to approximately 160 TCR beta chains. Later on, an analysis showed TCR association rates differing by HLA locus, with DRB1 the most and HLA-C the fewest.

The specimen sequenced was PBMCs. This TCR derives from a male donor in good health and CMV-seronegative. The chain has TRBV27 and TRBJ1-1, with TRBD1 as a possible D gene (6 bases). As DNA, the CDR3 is TGTGCCAGCAGCCAGGTCAGGGGCGCTGAAGCTTTCTTT. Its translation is CASSQVRGAEAFF.